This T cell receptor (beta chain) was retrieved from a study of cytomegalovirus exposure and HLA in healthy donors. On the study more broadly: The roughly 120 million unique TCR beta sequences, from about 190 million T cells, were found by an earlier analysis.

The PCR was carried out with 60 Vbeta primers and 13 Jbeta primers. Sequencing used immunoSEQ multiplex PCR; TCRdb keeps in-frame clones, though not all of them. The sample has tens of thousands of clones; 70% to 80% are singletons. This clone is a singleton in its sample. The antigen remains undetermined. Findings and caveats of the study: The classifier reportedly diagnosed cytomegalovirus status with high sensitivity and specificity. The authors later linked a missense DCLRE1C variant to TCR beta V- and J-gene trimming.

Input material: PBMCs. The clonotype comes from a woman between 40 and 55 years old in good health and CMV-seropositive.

The CDR3 spells CASRVWTGSYEQYF. The CDR3 nucleotides are TGTGCCAGCAGGGTGTGGACAGGGTCCTACGAGCAGTACTTC. The rearrangement joins TRBV28 to TRBJ2-7; 8 bases map to TRBD1. V was clipped by 6 bases and J by 1 base; unmatched bases: 5. From germline, CDR1 is MDHEN and CDR2 SYDVKM. This CDR3 is 14 amino acids long.